This TCR beta chain was observed in a study of shared clonotypes between healthy human individuals. CD4+ cells underwent separation, giving CD45RA+ naive and CD45RA-negative memory subsets. The repertoire was sequenced with immunoSEQ multiplex PCR; TCRdb's copy has only in-frame clones and lacks some. In the table there are 850,000 to 1,200,000 clones, around 75% of which are singletons. This CDR3 contains 12 residues. V lost 11 bases and J 2 bases, leaving 11 bases between the germline ends. The germline gives CDR1 SNHLY, CDR2 FYNNEI. The receptor was isolated from a man between 18 and 35 years old in good health. The rearrangement links TRBV2 to TRBJ2-3; D perhaps matches TRBD2 (5 bases). Material: memory CD4+ T cells sorted from blood. As for subset: CD45RA-negative fraction. The CDR3, as DNA: TGTGCCGGTGCCGGGAACACAGATACGCAGTATTTT. This codes for CAGAGNTDTQYF.